One and the same sample provided the 27 T cell receptor beta chains below, sequenced in a study of T cells in Graves' hyperthyroidism and ophthalmopathy. The CDR3 regions of TCR beta were amplified from RNA transcripts. First-round RT-PCR of the TCR CDR3 relied on the HTBI primer set. TCRdb independently ran MiXCR on the multiplex PCR reads; one entry per CDR3 protein. Of approximately 530,000 distinct CDR3 sequences in the sample, roughly 21% were seen once. What was sequenced was blood. These receptors came from a man aged 35-49 years with Graves' ophthalmopathy.

This clonotype was seen a handful of times. The CDR3 coding sequence is TGTGCCACTAACGACGAGGACAGGGCCACCGGGGAGCTGTTTTTT. Translated, it gives CATNDEDRATGELFF. V gene TRBV28 combines with J gene TRBJ2-2; TRBD1 matches at 8 bases. The CDR3 runs 15 residues. Germline lookup yields CDR1 MDHEN and CDR2 SYDVKM. Trimming took 10 bases from V and 4 from J; bases not matched to a gene: 11.

This clonotype has a count of ten or more. This chain links TRBV20-1 with TRBJ2-7; 8 nucleotides align to TRBD2. Germline lookup yields CDR1 DFQATT and CDR2 SNEGSKA (reference sequence). CDR3 size: 13 residues. The trim removed 3 bases at V and 4 bases at J, leaving 5 bases unmatched. This chain's CDR3 is CSASRGGPYEQYF. The CDR3 coding sequence is TGCAGTGCTAGTCGGGGGGGCCCGTACGAGCAGTACTTC.

This clonotype has ten or more counts. The chain has TRBV2 and TRBJ2-7; weak D call: TRBD1 (5 bases). The CDR3 contains 12 residues. The germline CDR1 and CDR2 sequences are SNHLY and FYNNEI. The V end lost 7 bases, the J end lost 4 bases, and 11 bases lay between the germline ends. CDR3 DNA: TGTGCCAGCATGGGGCAGGGATACGAGCAGTACTTC. Translation: CASMGQGYEQYF.

This clonotype was picked up a small number of times. The chain couples TRBV6-1 to TRBJ2-7; 8 bases match TRBD2. Germline trimming cut 6 bases from V and 3 bases from J; bases unmatched to any gene: 4. Looked up from germline, CDR1 is MNHNS and CDR2 is SASEGT. The length of the CDR3 is 13 residues. The CDR3 spells CASSKREFYEQYF. CDR3 in DNA: TGTGCCAGCAGCAAGCGGGAGTTCTACGAGCAGTACTTC.

This clonotype was seen repeatedly, ten times or more. This chain uses TRBV12-3 or TRBV12-4 with TRBJ2-1, with TRBD2 identical over 7 bases. V was pared by 2 bases and J by 9 bases, with 1 base of the junction left unmatched. CDR3 length equals 12 residues. CDR3 nucleotide sequence: TGTGCCAGCAGTTTATGGGGGGGTGAGCAGTTCTTC. Translating gives CASSLWGGEQFF.

The rearrangement joins TRBV6-1 to TRBJ1-5, with D maybe TRBD1 (5 bases). The CDR3 runs 15 residues. Deletions cut 6 bases from V and 2 bases from J, with 14 bases between. Looked up from germline, CDR1 is MNHNS and CDR2 is SASEGT. CDR3 DNA sequence: TGTGCCAGCAGCTCAGGGTGGTCGGGCAATCAGCCCCAGCATTTT. It specifies CASSSGWSGNQPQHF.

The genes are TRBV19 and TRBJ1-2, with D possibly matching TRBD1 (6 bases). The germline V and J ends were trimmed by 7 bases and 3 bases, with 15 bases remaining between them. Germline CDR1 LNHDA, CDR2 SQIVND (reference sequence). This CDR3 contains 14 residues. The CDR3 nucleotides are TGTGCCAGTACCAGGCGGGGGCTTGACTATGGCTACACCTTC. This codes for CASTRRGLDYGYTF.

The rearrangement links TRBV5-8 to TRBJ2-5; D is perhaps TRBD2 (5 bases). Trimming removed 3 bases from V and 5 bases from J, with 14 bases in between. Per germline, CDR1 SGHTS and CDR2 YDEGEE. CDR3 size: 14 residues. The CDR3: CASSSYVRGETQYF. CDR3 nucleotide sequence: TGTGCCAGCAGCTCTTACGTCCGAGGGGAGACCCAGTACTTC.

This clonotype was seen ten or more times. This chain joins TRBV20-1 and TRBJ1-1; 7 nucleotides align to TRBD1. Germline V lookup: CDR1 DFQATT, CDR2 SNEGSKA (reference sequence). Trimming at V came to 4 bases and at J to 2 bases, leaving 10 bases not matched to a gene. The CDR3 is 15 amino acids. The CDR3, as DNA: TGCAGTGCTAACTCCCCCCGGACAGGTAACACTGAAGCTTTCTTT. As protein: CSANSPRTGNTEAFF.

The genes are TRBV3-1 and TRBJ1-5; D might be TRBD1 (6 bases). Trimming stripped 5 bases from V and 3 bases from J, with 11 bases between. The CDR3 spans 14 residues. CDR1 is LGHDT and CDR2 is YNNKEL in the germline V gene (reference sequence). Here the CDR3 reads CASSRDNYNQPQHF. The CDR3, as DNA: TGTGCCAGCAGCAGGGACAACTACAATCAGCCCCAGCATTTT.

This clonotype was detected only a few times. The chain combines TRBV20-1 with TRBJ2-3; 10 nucleotides align to TRBD2. This CDR3 has 14 residues. Germline CDR1 DFQATT, CDR2 SNEGSKA (reference sequence). V was pared by 2 bases and J by 6 bases, with 5 bases of the junction left unmatched. The CDR3 bases are TGCAGTGCTAGACCAGCGGGGGGGCCCGATACGCAGTATTTT. It is translated as CSARPAGGPDTQYF.

This clonotype appeared a few times. The chain uses TRBV7-9 and TRBJ2-1; D gene uncertain. V was shortened by 7 bases and J by 8 bases, with 6 bases between the two germline ends. The CDR3 loop spans 10 amino acids. The germline V gene encodes CDR1 SEHNR and CDR2 FQNEAQ (reference sequence). CDR3 region: CASMSDEQFF. DNA for the CDR3: TGTGCCAGCATGAGCGATGAGCAGTTCTTC.

There are many counts of this clonotype. The rearrangement uses TRBV28 and TRBJ1-4; D is ambiguous. V gave up 2 bases and J gave up 3 bases, with 13 bases separating them. The germline CDR1 and CDR2 sequences are MDHEN and SYDVKM. The CDR3 has 16 amino acids. The CDR3 DNA reads as TGTGCCAGCAGTTTAGAGCTTAGGAAGTCTAATGAAAAACTGTTTTTT. It specifies CASSLELRKSNEKLFF.

This clonotype was seen repeatedly, ten times or more. This chain uses TRBV28 with TRBJ1-2, with TRBD1 as a possible D gene (6 bases). Germline V gene data show CDR1 as MDHEN and CDR2 as SYDVKM. Trimming took 6 bases from V and 6 from J, leaving 14 bases between them. The CDR3 sequence is 13 residues long. The CDR3 loop reads CASRRQVAHGYTF. CDR3 DNA: TGTGCCAGCAGACGACAGGTGGCCCATGGCTACACCTTC.

This clonotype has at least ten counts. CDR3 bases: TGTGCCAGCTCACCCACAGGAGACCGATCAGATACGCAGTATTTT. Translation gives CASSPTGDRSDTQYF. The chain recombines TRBV18 with TRBJ2-3; the D gene is possibly TRBD1 (5 bases). This CDR3 is built from 15 residues. The germline V and J ends were trimmed by 3 bases and 4 bases, with 14 bases remaining between them. Germline CDR1 is KGHSH and CDR2 is LQKENI.

This clonotype was counted only a few times. The gene calls are TRBV20-1 and TRBJ1-1, with 8 bases that match TRBD1. CDR1 and CDR2 (germline): DFQATT, SNEGSKA (reference sequence). V gave up 4 bases and J gave up 6 bases; unmatched junction bases: 4. CDR3 length equals 12 residues. The CDR3 here is CSAIDRGPEAFF. CDR3 DNA: TGCAGTGCTATAGACAGGGGCCCTGAAGCTTTCTTT.

The chain has TRBV6-2 or TRBV6-3 and TRBJ1-1; a weak D match, TRBD1 (6 bases). V lost 2 bases, J lost 9 bases, and 13 bases lay in between. This CDR3 contains 13 residues. CDR1 and CDR2 (germline): MNHEY, SVGEGT. CDR3 sequence reads: CASSYPPGQQAFF. The CDR3 nucleotides read TGTGCCAGCAGTTACCCGCCGGGACAACAAGCTTTCTTT.

This clonotype occurred a few times. The chain couples TRBV7-9 to TRBJ2-1, with TRBD2 matching over 10 bases. This CDR3 region has 16 residues. V was pared by 5 bases and J by 6 bases, with 10 bases of the junction left unmatched. Germline V lookup: CDR1 SEHNR, CDR2 FQNEAQ (reference sequence). Here the CDR3 DNA reads TGTGCCAGCAGCACCATAGCGGGAGGCGTCCTCAATGAGCAGTTCTTC. It is translated as CASSTIAGGVLNEQFF.

This clonotype was observed a few times. The chain joins TRBV20-1 to TRBJ2-7, with 9 bases lining up with TRBD1. The germline CDR1 and CDR2 sequences are DFQATT and SNEGSKA (reference sequence). The V and J ends lost 4 bases and 5 bases, in that order; junction bases with no gene match: 9. The CDR3 contains 14 residues. The CDR3 DNA follows: TGCAGTGCTACTTCCGGGACAGGGACCAACGAGCAGTACTTC. It encodes CSATSGTGTNEQYF.

This clonotype was picked up a small number of times. The V and J genes are TRBV10-3 and TRBJ2-1; the match to TRBD2 covers 8 bases. The CDR3 is made up of 14 amino acids. From germline, CDR1 is ENHRY and CDR2 SYGVKD. The V gene end was trimmed by 10 bases and the J gene end by 7 bases; junction bases not matched to a gene: 12. The CDR3 spells CASALAGGENEQFF. CDR3 bases: TGTGCCAGCGCCCTGGCGGGAGGCGAGAATGAGCAGTTCTTC.

This clonotype has at least ten counts. This chain connects TRBV6-1 to TRBJ1-1; the D is unclear. With 4 bases removed from V and 4 bases from J, the gap between germline ends came to 16 bases. The CDR3 spans 15 residues. The germline gives CDR1 MNHNS, CDR2 SASEGT. For the CDR3, the DNA is TGTGCCAGCAGTGCACTGGCCTCGGCGGGCACTGAAGCTTTCTTT. Translating it yields CASSALASAGTEAFF.

This clonotype was seen more than once but under ten times. Here the CDR3 DNA reads TGCAGTGCTCGGCTAGCGGGAGCAGGGGCCTACGAGCAGTACTTC. Its protein product is CSARLAGAGAYEQYF. The chain recombines TRBV20-1 with TRBJ2-7, with 10 positions matching TRBD2. The germline V gene has CDR1 DFQATT and CDR2 SNEGSKA (reference sequence). V gave up 5 bases and J gave up 2 bases; unmatched junction bases: 9. The length of the CDR3 is 15 residues.

This clonotype was detected many times. V usage is TRBV10-3 and J usage is TRBJ2-7; D perhaps matches TRBD1 (6 bases). The CDR3 extends over 14 amino acids. V was clipped by 0 bases and J by 5 bases, with 11 bases between them. CDR1 and CDR2 (germline): ENHRY, SYGVKD. The CDR3 spells CAISESTGTHEQYF. The CDR3 region has the DNA TGTGCCATCAGTGAGTCGACAGGAACCCACGAGCAGTACTTC.

This sequence joins TRBV7-9 and TRBJ2-5, with D maybe TRBD2 (7 bases). The CDR3 spans 15 residues. CDR1 SEHNR and CDR2 FQNEAQ come from the germline V gene (reference sequence). The germline V and J ends were trimmed by 5 bases and 3 bases, with 16 bases remaining between them. Here the CDR3 DNA reads TGTGCCAGCAGCCCTAGGGGGGGATCCGAAGAGACCCAGTACTTC. Its translation is CASSPRGGSEETQYF.

This clonotype was counted at least ten times. This sequence joins TRBV6-1 and TRBJ1-1; 7 nucleotides match TRBD1. CDR3 length: 16 amino acids. V lost 7 bases to trimming and J lost 0 bases; unmatched junction nucleotides: 11. Germline V CDR1 and CDR2: MNHNS, SASEGT. In nucleotides, the CDR3 is TGTGCCAGCAACCCGACAGGGCTTAGGATGAACACTGAAGCTTTCTTT. It specifies CASNPTGLRMNTEAFF.

At least ten counts were recorded for this clonotype. The CDR3 bases are TGTGCCAGCAGCCTCCATAGACTAGCGGGGAGCACAGATACGCAGTATTTT. Its translation is CASSLHRLAGSTDTQYF. The chain employs TRBV7-2 and TRBJ2-3; 11 positions agree with TRBD2. The ends lost 5 bases at V and 0 bases at J; junction bases unmatched: 7. CDR1 SGHTA and CDR2 FQGNSA come from the germline V gene. This CDR3 spans 17 amino acids.

This clonotype showed up just a few times. J is TRBJ2-1 and V is TRBV6-2 or TRBV6-3; possible D gene TRBD2, 7 bases. V shed 8 bases and J shed 6 bases, with 17 bases lying between them. The CDR3 runs 14 residues. Germline V gene sequence: CDR1 MNHEY, CDR2 SVGEGT. The CDR3 region is CASGGALIGNEQFF. DNA of the CDR3: TGTGCCAGCGGGGGGGCGTTAATAGGCAATGAGCAGTTCTTC.